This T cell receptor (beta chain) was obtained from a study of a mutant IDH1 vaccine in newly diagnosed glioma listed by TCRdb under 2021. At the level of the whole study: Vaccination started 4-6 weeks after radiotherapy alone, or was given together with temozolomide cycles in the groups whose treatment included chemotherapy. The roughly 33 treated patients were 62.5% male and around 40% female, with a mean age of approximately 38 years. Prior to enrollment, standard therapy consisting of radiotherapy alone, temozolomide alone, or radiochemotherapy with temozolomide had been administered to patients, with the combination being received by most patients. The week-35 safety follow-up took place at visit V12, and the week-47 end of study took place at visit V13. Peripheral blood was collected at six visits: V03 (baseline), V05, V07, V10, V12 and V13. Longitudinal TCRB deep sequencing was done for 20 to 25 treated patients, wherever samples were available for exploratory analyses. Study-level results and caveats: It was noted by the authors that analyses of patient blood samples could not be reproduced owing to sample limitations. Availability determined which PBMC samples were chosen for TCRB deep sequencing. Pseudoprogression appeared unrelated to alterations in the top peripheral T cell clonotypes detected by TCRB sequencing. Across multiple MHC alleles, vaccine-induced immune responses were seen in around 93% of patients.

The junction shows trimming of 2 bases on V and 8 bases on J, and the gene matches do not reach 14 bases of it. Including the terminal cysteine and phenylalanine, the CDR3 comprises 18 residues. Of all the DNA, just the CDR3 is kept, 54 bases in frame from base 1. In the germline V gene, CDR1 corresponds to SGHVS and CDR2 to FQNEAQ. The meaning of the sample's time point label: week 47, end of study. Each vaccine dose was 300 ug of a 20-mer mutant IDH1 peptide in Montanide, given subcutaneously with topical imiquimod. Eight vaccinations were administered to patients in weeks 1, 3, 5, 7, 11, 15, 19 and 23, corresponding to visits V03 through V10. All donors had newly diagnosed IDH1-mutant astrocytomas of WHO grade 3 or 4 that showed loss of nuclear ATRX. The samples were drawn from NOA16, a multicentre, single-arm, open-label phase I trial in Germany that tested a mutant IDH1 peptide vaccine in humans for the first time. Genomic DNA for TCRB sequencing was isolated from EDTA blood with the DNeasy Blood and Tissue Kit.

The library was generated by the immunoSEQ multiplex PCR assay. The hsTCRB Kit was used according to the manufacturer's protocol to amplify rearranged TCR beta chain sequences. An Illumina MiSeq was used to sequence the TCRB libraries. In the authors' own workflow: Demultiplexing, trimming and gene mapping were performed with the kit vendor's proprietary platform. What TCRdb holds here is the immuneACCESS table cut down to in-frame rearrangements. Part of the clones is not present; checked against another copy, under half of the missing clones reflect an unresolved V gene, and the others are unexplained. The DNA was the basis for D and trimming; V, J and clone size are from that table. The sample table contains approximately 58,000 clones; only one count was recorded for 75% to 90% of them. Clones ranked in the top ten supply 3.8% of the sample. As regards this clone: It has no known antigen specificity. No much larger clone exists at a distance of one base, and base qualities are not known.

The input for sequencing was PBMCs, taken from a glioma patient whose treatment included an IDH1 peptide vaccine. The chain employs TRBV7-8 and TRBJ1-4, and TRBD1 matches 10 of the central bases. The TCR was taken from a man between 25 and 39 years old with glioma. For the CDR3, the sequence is CASSLRMEGGQGNEKLFF. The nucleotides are TGTGCCAGCAGCTTAAGAATGGAGGGGGGACAGGGGAACGAAAAACTGTTTTTT.